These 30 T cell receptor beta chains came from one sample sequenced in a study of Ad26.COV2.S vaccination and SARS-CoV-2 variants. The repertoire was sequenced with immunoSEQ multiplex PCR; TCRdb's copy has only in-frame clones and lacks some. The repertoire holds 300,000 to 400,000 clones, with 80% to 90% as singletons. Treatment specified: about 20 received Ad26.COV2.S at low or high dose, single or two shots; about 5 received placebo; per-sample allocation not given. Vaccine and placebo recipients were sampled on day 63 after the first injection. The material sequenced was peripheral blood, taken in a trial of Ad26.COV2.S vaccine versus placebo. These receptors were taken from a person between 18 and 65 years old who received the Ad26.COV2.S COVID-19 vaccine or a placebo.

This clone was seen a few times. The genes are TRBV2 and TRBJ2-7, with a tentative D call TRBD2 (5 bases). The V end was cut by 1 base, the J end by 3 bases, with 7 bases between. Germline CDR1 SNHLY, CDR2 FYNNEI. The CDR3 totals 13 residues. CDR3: CASSEGEGYEQYF. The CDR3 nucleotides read TGTGCCAGCAGTGAAGGAGAGGGCTACGAGCAGTACTTC.

CDR3 region: CASSPGSEGSGNTIYF. In nucleotides, the CDR3 is TGCGCCAGCAGCCCGGGCAGTGAGGGCTCAGGAAACACCATATATTTT. The chain uses TRBV5-1 and TRBJ1-3; D unresolved. V dropped 4 bases and J dropped 4 bases, with 18 bases sitting between them. Looked up from germline, CDR1 is SGHRS and CDR2 is YFSETQ. The CDR3 has 16 amino acids.

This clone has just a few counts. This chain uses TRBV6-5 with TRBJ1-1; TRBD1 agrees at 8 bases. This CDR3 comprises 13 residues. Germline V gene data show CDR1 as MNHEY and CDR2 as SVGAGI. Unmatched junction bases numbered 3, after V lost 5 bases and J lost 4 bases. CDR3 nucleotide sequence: TGTGCCAGCAGTCCTACAGGGGGCACTGAAGCTTTCTTT. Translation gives CASSPTGGTEAFF.

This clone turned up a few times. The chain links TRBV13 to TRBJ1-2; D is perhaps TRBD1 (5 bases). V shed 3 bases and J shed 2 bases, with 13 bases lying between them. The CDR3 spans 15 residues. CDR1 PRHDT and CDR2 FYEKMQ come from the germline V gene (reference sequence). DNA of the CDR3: TGTGCCAGCAGCTTCCGCGGGGCCACCAACTATGGCTACACCTTC. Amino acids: CASSFRGATNYGYTF. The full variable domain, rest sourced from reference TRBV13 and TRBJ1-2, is AAGVIQSPRHLIKEKRETATLKCYPIPRHDTVYWYQQGPGQDPQFLISFYEKMQSDKGSIPDRFSAQQFSDYHSELNMSSLELGDSALYFCASSFRGATNYGYTFGSGTRLTVV.

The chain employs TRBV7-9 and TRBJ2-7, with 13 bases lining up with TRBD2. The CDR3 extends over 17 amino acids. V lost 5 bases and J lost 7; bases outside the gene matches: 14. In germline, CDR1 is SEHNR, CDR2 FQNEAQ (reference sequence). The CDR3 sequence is CASSEAPGLAGSGEQYF. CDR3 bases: TGTGCCAGCAGCGAAGCCCCGGGACTAGCGGGATCCGGGGAGCAGTACTTC.

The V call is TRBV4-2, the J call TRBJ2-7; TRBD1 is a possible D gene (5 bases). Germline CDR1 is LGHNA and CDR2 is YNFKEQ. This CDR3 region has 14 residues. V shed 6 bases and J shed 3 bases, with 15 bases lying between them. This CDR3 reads CASSQRGGRYEQYF. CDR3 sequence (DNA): TGTGCCAGCAGTCAAAGGGGCGGACGCTACGAGCAGTACTTC.

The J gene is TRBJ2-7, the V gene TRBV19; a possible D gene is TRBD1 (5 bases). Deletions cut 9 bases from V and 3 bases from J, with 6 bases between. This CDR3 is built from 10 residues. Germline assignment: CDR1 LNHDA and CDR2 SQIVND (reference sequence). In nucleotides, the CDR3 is TGTGCCAGCAGGGTCTACGAGCAGTACTTC. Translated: CASRVYEQYF.

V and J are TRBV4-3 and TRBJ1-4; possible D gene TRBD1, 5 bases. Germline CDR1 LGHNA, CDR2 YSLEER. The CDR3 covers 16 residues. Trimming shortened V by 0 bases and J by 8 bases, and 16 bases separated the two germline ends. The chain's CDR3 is CASSQDGWGREEKLFF. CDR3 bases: TGCGCCAGCAGCCAAGATGGCTGGGGGAGAGAAGAAAAACTGTTTTTT.

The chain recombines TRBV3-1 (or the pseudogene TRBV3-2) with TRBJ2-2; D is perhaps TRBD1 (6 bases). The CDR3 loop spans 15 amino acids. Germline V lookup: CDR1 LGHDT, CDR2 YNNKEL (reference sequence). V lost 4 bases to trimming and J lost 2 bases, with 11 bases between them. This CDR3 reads CASSRKQGNTGELFF. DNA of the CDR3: TGTGCCAGCAGCCGAAAACAGGGAAACACCGGGGAGCTGTTTTTT.

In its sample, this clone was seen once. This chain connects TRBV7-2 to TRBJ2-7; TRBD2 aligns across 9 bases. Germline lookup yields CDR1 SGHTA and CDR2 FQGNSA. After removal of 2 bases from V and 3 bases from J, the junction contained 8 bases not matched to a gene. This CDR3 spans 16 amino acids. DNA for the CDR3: TGTGCCAGCAGCTTACCACCTAGCGGGGTCGTCTACGAGCAGTACTTC. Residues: CASSLPPSGVVYEQYF.

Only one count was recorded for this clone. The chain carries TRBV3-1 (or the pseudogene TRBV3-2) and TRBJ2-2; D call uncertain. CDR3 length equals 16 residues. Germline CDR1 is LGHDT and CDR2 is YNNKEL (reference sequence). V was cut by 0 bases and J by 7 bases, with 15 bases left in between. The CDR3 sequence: CASSQERSALGGELFF. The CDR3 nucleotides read TGTGCCAGCAGCCAAGAAAGGAGCGCCCTGGGCGGGGAGCTGTTTTTT.

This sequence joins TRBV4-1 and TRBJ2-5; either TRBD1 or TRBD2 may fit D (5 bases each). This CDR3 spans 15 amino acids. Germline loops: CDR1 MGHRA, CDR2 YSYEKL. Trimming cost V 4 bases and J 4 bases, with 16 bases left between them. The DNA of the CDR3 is TGCGCCAGCAGCCCAAGGGGAGTGGGAGCAGAGACCCAGTACTTC. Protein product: CASSPRGVGAETQYF.

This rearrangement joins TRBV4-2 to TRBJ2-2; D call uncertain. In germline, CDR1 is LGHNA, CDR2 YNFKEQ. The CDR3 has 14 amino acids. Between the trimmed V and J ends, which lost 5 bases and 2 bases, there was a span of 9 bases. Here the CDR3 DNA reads TGTGCCAGCAGCGCCATTTCCAACACCGGGGAGCTGTTTTTT. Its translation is CASSAISNTGELFF.

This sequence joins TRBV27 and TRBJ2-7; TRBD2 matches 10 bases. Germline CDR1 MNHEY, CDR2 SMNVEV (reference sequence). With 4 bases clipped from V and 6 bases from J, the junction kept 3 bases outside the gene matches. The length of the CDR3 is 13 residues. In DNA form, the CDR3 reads TGTGCCAGCAGTTCCCTAGCGGGAGTCGAGCAGTACTTC. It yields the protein CASSSLAGVEQYF.

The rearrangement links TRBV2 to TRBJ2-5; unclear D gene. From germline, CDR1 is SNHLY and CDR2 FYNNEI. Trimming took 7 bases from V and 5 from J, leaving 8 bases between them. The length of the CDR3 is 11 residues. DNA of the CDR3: TGTGCCAGCACCTTGGGGGAGACCCAGTACTTC. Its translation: CASTLGETQYF. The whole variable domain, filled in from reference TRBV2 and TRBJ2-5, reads EPEVTQTPSHQVTQMGQEVILRCVPISNHLYFYWYRQILGQKVEFLVSFYNNEISEKSEIFDDQFSVERPDGSNFTLKIRSTKLEDSAMYFCASTLGETQYFGPGTRLLVL.

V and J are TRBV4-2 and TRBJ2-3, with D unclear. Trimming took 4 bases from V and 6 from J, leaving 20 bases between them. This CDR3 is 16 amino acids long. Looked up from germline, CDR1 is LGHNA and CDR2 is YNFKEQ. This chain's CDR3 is CASSPSGRARTDTQYF. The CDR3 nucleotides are TGTGCCAGCAGCCCGTCGGGTAGGGCCCGAACGGATACGCAGTATTTT.

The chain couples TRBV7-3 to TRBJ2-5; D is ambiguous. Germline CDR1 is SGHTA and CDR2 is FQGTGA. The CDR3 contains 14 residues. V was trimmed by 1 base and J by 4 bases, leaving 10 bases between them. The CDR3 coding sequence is TGTGCCAGCAGCTTAAGCCCCGCTGGAGAGACCCAGTACTTC. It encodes CASSLSPAGETQYF.

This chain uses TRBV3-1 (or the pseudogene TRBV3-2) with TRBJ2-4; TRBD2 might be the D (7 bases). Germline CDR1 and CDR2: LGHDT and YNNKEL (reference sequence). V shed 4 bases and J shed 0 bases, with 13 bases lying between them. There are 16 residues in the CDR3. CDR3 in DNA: TGTGCCAGCAGCCGTACGGGGGGCGCAGCCAAAAACATTCAGTACTTC. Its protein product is CASSRTGGAAKNIQYF.

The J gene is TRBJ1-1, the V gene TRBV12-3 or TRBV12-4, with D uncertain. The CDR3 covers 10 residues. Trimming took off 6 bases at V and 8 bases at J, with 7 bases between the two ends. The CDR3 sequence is CASRLTEAFF. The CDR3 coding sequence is TGTGCCAGCAGGCTGACGGAAGCTTTCTTT.

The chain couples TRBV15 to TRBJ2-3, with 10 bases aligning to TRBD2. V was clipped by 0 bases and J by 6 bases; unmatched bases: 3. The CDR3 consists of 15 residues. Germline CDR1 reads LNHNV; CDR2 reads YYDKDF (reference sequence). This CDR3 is CATSRETSGWDTQYF. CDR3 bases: TGTGCCACCAGCAGAGAGACTAGCGGGTGGGATACGCAGTATTTT.

CDR3 coding DNA: TGCGCCAGCAGCCAAGAAGGAAACACCATATATTTT. As protein: CASSQEGNTIYF. The gene calls are TRBV4-3 and TRBJ1-3; D is undetermined. V lost 0 bases and J lost 4, with 1 base in between. CDR1 and CDR2 from the germline V gene are LGHNA and YSLEER. The CDR3 contains 12 residues.

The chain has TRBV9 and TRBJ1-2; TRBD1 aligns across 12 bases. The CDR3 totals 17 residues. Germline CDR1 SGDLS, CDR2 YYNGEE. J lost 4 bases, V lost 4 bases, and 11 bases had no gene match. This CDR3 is CASSSGTGGFVGYGYTF. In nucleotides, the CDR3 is TGTGCCAGCAGCTCTGGGACAGGGGGCTTCGTGGGCTATGGCTACACCTTC. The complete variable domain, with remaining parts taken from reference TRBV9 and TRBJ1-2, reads DSGVTQTPKHLITATGQRVTLRCSPRSGDLSVYWYQQSLDQGLQFLIQYYNGEERAKGNILERFSAQQFPDLHSELNLSSLELGDSALYFCASSSGTGGFVGYGYTFGSGTRLTVV.

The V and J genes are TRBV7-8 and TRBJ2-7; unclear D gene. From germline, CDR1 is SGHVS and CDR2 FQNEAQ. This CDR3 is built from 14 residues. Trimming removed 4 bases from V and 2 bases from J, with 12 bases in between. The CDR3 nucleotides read TGTGCCAGCAGCTCCAGCTTAACTCCCTACGAGCAGTACTTC. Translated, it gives CASSSSLTPYEQYF.

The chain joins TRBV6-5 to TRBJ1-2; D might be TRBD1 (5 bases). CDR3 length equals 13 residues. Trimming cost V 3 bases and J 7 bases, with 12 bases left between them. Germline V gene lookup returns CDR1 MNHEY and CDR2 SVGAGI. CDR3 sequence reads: CASSYWQGVGYTF. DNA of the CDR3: TGTGCCAGCAGTTATTGGCAGGGAGTTGGCTACACCTTC.

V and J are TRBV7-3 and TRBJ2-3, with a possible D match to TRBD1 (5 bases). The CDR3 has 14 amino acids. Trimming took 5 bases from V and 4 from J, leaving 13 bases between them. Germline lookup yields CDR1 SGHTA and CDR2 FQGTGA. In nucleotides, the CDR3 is TGTGCCAGCAGCCCTACGGCAGGGTCAGATACGCAGTATTTT. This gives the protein CASSPTAGSDTQYF.

The CDR3 reads CASSQDLGASNHEQYF. The CDR3 DNA reads TGTGCCAGCAGCCAAGATCTTGGGGCGAGCAACCACGAGCAGTACTTC. The gene calls are TRBV3-1 (or the pseudogene TRBV3-2) and TRBJ2-7; a possible D gene is TRBD1 (5 bases). The germline CDR1 and CDR2 sequences are LGHDT and YNNKEL (reference sequence). V was trimmed by 0 bases and J by 5 bases, leaving 17 bases between them. This CDR3 is built from 16 residues.

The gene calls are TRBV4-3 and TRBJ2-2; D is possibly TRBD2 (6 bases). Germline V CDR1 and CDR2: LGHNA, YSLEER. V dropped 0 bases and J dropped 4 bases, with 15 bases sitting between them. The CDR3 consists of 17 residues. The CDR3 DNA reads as TGCGCCAGCAGCCAAGACAGGTTAGCGGCGATCACCGGGGAGCTGTTTTTT. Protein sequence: CASSQDRLAAITGELFF.

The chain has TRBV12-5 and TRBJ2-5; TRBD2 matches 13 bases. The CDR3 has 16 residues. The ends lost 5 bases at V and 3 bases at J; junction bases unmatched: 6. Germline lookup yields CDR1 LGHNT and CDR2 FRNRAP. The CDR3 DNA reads TGTGCTAGTGGTCCTGGGACTAGCGGGGTCAAAGAGACCCAGTACTTC. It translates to CASGPGTSGVKETQYF.

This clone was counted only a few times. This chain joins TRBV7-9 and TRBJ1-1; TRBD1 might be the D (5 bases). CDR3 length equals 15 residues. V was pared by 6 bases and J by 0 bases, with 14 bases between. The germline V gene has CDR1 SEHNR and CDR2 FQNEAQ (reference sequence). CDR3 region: CASRLTEVMNTEAFF. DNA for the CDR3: TGTGCCAGCAGGCTGACAGAAGTCATGAACACTGAAGCTTTCTTT.

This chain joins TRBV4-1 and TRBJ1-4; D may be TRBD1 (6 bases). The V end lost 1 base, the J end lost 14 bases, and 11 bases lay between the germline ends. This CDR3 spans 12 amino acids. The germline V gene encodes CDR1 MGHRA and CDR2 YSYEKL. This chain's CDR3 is CASSQVEGGLFF. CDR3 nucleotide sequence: TGCGCCAGCAGCCAAGTGGAAGGGGGGCTGTTTTTT.